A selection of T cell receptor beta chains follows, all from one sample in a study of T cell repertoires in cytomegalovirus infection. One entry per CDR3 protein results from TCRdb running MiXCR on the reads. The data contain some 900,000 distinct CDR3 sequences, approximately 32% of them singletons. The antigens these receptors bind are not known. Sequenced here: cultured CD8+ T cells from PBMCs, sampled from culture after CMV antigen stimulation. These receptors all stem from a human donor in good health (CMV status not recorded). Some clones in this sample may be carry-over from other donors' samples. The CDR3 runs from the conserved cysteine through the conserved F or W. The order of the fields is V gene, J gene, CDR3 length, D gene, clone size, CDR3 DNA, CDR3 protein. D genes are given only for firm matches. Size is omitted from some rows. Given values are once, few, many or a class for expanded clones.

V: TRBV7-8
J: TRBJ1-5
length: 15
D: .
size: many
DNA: TGTGCCAGCAGCTTATATGTGGCAGCTAATCAGCCCCAGCATTTT
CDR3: CASSLYVAANQPQHF

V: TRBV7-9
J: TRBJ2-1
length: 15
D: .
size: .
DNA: TGTGCCAGCAGCTTAGGGGGGGTCCCTCACAATGAGCAGTTCTTC
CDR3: CASSLGGVPHNEQFF

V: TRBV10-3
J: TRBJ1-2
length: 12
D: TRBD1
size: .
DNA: TGTGCCGTGCTCAGGGGGAGGTATGGCTACACCTTC
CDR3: CAVLRGRYGYTF

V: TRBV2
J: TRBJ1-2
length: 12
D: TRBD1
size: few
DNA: TGTGCCACGTGGACAGGGCGGCATGGCTACACCTTC
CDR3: CATWTGRHGYTF

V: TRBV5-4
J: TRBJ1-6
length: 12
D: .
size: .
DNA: TGTGCCAGCAGCAACCCAATTTCACCCCTCCACTTT
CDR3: CASSNPISPLHF

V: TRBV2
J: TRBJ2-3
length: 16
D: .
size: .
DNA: TGTGCCAGCCCTTCCAATGACAGGCCTCGCACAGATACGCAGTATTTT
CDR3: CASPSNDRPRTDTQYF

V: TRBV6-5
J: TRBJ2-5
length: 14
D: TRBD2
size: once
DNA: TGTGCCAGCGGAAGTAGCGGGGTGCAAGAGACCCGGTACTTC
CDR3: CASGSSGVQETRYF

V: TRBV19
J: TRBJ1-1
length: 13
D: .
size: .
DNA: TGTGCCAGTAGTATAGAACGTGAACCGGAAGCTTTCTTT
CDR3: CASSIEREPEAFF

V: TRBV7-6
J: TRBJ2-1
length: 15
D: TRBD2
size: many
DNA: TGTGCCAGCAGCTTAAGACTAGCGGGGGTAAATGAGCAGTTCTTC
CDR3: CASSLRLAGVNEQFF

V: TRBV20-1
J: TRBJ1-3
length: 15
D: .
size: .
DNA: TGCAGTGCTAGAGATCCGGGGGCACCGCGAAACACCATATATTTT
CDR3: CSARDPGAPRNTIYF

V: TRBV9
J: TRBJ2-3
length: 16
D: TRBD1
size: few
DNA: TGTGCCAGCAGCGTCTCATGGGACAGAAACACAGATACGCAGTATTTT
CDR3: CASSVSWDRNTDTQYF

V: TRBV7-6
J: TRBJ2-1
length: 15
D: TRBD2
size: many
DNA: TGTGCCAGCAGCTCTAGCGGGGGGGCGTTGAATGAGCAGTTCTTC
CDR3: CASSSSGGALNEQFF

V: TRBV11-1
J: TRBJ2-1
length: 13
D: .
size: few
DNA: TGTGCCAGCAGCTCGCCGTCCTACAATGAGCAGTTCTTC
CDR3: CASSSPSYNEQFF

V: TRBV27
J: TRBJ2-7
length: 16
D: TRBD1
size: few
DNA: TGTGCCAGCTGGGGACAGGGGGCGCGGGGGCCCTACGAGCAGTACTTC
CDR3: CASWGQGARGPYEQYF

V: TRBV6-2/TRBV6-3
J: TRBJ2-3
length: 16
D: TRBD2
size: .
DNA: TGTGCCAGCAGTTACTTAAAGCGGGGGACCACAGATACGCAGTATTTT
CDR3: CASSYLKRGTTDTQYF

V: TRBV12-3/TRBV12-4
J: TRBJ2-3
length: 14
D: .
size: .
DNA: TGTGCCAGCAGGGCTAGAGGAGGGGTAGATACGCAGTATTTT
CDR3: CASRARGGVDTQYF

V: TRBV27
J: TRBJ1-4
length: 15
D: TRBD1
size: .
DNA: TGTGCCAGCCTGGGACAGGAGGGAACTAATGAAAAACTGTTTTTT
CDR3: CASLGQEGTNEKLFF

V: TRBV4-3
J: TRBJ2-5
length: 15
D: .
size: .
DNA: TGCGCCAGCAGCCAAGTCTGGAGTTCTCCAGAGACCCAGTACTTC
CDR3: CASSQVWSSPETQYF

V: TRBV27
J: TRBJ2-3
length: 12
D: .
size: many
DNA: TGTGCCAGCAGCTCGGTCACAGATACGCAGTATTTT
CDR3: CASSSVTDTQYF

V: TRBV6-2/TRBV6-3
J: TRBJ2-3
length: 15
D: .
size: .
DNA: TGTGCCAGCCCAACAGGACCGGGGAGCACAGATACGCAGTATTTT
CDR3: CASPTGPGSTDTQYF

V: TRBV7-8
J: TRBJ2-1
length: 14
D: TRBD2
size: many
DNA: TGTGCCAGCAGCTTAGGTAGCGGGGGGAGCGAGCAGTTCTTC
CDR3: CASSLGSGGSEQFF

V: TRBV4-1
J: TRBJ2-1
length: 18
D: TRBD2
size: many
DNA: TGCGCCAGCAGCCTCCGGGAGAAGGGCCTAGCGGGGGGCAATGAGCAGTTCTTC
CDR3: CASSLREKGLAGGNEQFF

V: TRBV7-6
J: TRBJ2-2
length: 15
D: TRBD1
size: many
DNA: TGTGCCAGCAGCTGGACAGGGGACGGCACCGGGGAGCTGTTTTTT
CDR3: CASSWTGDGTGELFF

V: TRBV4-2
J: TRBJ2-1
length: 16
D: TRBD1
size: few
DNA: TGTGCCAGCAGCCAAGATCGTACAGGGGGCGCGCATGAGCAGTTCTTC
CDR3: CASSQDRTGGAHEQFF

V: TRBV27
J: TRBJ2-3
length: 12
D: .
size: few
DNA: TGTGCCAGCAGCGGGACCCCCGATACGCAGTATTTT
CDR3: CASSGTPDTQYF

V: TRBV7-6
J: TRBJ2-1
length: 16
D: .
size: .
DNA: TGTGCCAGCAGCCCCCGGGCAGGGAGGATATACAATGAGCAGTTCTTC
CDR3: CASSPRAGRIYNEQFF

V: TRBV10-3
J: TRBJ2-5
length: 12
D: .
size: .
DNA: TGTGCCATCTCCGGGACGGAAGAGACCCAGTACTTC
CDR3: CAISGTEETQYF

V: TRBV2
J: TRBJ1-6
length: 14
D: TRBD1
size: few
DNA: TGTGCCAGCAATCAGGGGACAGTTTATTCACCCCTCCACTTT
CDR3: CASNQGTVYSPLHF

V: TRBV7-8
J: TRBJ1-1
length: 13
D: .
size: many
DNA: TGTGCCAGCAGCTTCCGAGGTAGGACTGAAGCTTTCTTT
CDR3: CASSFRGRTEAFF

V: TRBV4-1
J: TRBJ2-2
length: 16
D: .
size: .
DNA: TGCGCCAGCAGCCATTACGAAGGGGCGAACACCGGGGAGCTGTTTTTT
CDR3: CASSHYEGANTGELFF

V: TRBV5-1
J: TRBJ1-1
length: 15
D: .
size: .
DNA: TGCGCCAGCAGCTTGGAGGGGCCCTTGAACACTGAAGCTTTCTTT
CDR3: CASSLEGPLNTEAFF

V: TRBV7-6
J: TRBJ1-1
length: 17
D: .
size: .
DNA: TGTGCCAGCAGCTTTTCAGGGCTTGAGGACATGAACACTGAAGCTTTCTTT
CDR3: CASSFSGLEDMNTEAFF

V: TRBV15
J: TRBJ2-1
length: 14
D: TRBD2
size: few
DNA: TGTGCCACCAGCAATGCGGGGGGCCAGAATGAGCAGTTCTTC
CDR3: CATSNAGGQNEQFF

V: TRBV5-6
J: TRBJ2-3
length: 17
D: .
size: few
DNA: TGTGCCAGCAGCTTGGCCGAAAGATATTTCCTCACAGATACGCAGTATTTT
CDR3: CASSLAERYFLTDTQYF

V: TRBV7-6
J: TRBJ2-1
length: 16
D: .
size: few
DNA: TGTGCCAGCAGCTCCCTGGGGGGATGGGGGGTGAATGAGCAGTTCTTC
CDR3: CASSSLGGWGVNEQFF

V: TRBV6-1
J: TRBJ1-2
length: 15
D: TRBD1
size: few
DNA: TGTGCCAGCAGTGAGAAGGGGGCCCTTCGCTATGGCTACACCTTC
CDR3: CASSEKGALRYGYTF

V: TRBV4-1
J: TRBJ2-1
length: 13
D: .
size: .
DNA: TGCGCCAGCAGCCAAGCCCGGGGTTATGAGCAGTTCTTC
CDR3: CASSQARGYEQFF

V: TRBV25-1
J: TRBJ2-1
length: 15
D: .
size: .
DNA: TGTGCCAGCAGGAAATCCGTGAGCTCCTACAATGAGCAGTTCTTC
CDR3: CASRKSVSSYNEQFF

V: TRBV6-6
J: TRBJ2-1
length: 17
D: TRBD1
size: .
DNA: TGTGCCAGCAGTTACTTTGTGAGACAGGGGGCACCTAATGAGCAGTTCTTC
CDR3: CASSYFVRQGAPNEQFF

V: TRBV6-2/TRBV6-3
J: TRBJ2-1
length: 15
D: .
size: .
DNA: TGTGCCAGCAGTCTCTCCCCCCCTCCCTACAATGAGCAGTTCTTC
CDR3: CASSLSPPPYNEQFF

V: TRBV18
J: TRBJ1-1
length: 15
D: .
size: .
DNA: TGTGCCAGCTCAATTTATGAGCGAATGAACACTGAAGCTTTCTTT
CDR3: CASSIYERMNTEAFF

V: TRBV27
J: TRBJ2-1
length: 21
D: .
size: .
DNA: TGTGCCAGCAGTTTGGGCGATCCGGGACTCTCAGGGGTTCGGCCCTACAATGAGCAGTTCTTC
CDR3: CASSLGDPGLSGVRPYNEQFF

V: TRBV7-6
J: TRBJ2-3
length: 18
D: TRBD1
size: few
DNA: TGTGCCAGCAGCTTAGAACCCCTTGGGACAGGGGATCCAGATACGCAGTATTTT
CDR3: CASSLEPLGTGDPDTQYF